This T cell receptor (beta chain) originates from a study of T cell repertoires in ileal Crohn's disease. Noted time point: neoterminal ileum biopsy at postoperative endoscopy, about 6 months after surgery. The method was immunoSEQ multiplex PCR; TCRdb's version includes in-frame clones alone and lacks a portion of them. The table records 15,000 to 20,000 clones, roughly 72% of them present only once. CDR1 is SQVTM and CDR2 is ANQGSEA in the germline V gene. This CDR3 region has 16 residues. Sample: ileal tissue. This TCR came from an adult with Crohn's disease. The chain couples TRBV29-1 to TRBJ2-3, with 7 positions matching TRBD2. CDR3 bases: TGCACCGCAAAGGAGGGAGGGCCGGCGATTACAGATACGCAGTATTTT. Translating it yields CTAKEGGPAITDTQYF.